The source of this T cell receptor (beta chain) is a study of tumor-infiltrating lymphocytes in primary liver carcinoma. About the research overall: Patients included men and women of 30 to 69 years. General study results and limits: It was in tumors, not blood, that the top-250-clone fraction was significantly higher (p = 0.039). Compared with tumor region pairs, tumor-adjacent and tumor-blood pairs overlapped less.

Co-extraction of RNA and DNA was performed on 20-30 mg of unsorted bulk tissue. Collection of samples drew on five separate regions of each tumor. Starting from 400 to 500 ng of total RNA, TCR beta cDNA was produced with a primer in the constant region. Nested multiplex PCR, run for three rounds with slightly modified ARM-PCR, yielded TCR beta libraries. Forward primers for TRBV1-TRBV30 and a C-beta reverse primer served the first two PCR rounds, at approximately 10 cycles each. TCRdb re-derived calls from the multiplex PCR reads in MiXCR, one entry per CDR3 protein. The repertoire holds some 20,000 distinct CDR3 sequences, with roughly 79% as singletons. Germline V gives CDR1 KGHDR, CDR2 SFDVKD. CDR3 length: 13 residues. With respect to this clonotype: The antigen is not known. A read error may produce the germline difference seen at one junction end.

The V and J genes are TRBV24-1 and TRBJ2-1; D gene ambiguous. The origin of this receptor is a woman aged 25 to 39 with primary liver carcinoma and hepatitis B virus infection. The sequencing sample was made of liver tumor tissue from sampling region 4. Specified subset: tumor region T4, right-lateral pole. The CDR3 DNA reads as TGTGCCACCAGTGACGCTAATGGCAATAAGCAGTTCTTC. Its protein is CATSDANGNKQFF.